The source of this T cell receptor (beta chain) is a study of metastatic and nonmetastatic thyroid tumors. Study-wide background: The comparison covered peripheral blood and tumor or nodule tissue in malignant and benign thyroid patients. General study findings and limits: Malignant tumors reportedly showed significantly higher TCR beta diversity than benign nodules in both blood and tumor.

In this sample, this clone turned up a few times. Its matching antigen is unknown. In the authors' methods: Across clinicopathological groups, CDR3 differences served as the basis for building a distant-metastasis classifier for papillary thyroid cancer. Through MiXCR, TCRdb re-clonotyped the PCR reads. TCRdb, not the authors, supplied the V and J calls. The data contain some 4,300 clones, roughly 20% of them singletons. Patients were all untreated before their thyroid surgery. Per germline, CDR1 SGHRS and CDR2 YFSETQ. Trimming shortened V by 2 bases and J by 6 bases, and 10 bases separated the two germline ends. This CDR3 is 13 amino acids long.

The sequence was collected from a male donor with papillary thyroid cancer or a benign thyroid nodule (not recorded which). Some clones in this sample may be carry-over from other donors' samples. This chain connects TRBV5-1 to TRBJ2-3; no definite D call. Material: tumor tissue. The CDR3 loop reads CASSLKPADTQYF. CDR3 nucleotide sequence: TGCGCCAGCAGCTTAAAGCCGGCGGATACGCAGTATTTT.